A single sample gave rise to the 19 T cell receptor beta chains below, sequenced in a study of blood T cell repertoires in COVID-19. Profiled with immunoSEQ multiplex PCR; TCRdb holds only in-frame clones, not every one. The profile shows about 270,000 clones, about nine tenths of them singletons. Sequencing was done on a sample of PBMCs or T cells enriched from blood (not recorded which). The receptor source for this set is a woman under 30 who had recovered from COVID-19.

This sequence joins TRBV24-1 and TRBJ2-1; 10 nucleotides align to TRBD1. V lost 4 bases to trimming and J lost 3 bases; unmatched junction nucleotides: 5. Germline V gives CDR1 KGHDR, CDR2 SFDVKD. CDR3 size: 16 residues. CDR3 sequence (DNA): TGTGCCACCAGTGAACAGGACAGGGGGTACTACAATGAGCAGTTCTTC. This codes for CATSEQDRGYYNEQFF.

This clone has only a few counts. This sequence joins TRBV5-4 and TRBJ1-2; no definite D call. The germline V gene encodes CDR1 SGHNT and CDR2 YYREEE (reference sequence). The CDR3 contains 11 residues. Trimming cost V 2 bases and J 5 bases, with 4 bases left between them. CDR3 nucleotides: TGTGCCAGCAGCTTTTCGTATGGCTACACCTTC. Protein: CASSFSYGYTF.

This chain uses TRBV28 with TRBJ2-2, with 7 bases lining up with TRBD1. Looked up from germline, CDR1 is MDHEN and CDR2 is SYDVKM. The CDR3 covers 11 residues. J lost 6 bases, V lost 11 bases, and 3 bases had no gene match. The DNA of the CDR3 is TGTGCCCACAGGGGCTCCGGGGAGCTGTTTTTT. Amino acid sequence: CAHRGSGELFF.

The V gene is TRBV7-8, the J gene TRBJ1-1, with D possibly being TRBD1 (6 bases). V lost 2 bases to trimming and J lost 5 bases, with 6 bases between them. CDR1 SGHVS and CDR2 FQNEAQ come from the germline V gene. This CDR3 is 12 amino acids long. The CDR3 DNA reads TGTGCCAGCAGCTTAACAGGGACTGAAGCTTTCTTT. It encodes CASSLTGTEAFF.

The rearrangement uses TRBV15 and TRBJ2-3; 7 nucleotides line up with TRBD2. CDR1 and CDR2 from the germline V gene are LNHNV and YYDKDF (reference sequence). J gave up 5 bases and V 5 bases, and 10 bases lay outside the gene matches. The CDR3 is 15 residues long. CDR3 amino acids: CATSGRGAGVDTQYF. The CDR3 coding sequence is TGTGCCACCAGCGGCCGGGGCGCGGGGGTAGATACGCAGTATTTT.

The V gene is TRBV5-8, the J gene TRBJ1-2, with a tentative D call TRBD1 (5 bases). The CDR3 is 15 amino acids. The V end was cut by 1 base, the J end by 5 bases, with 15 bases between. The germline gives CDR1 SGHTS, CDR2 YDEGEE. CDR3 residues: CASSLRGADMYGYTF. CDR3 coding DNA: TGTGCCAGCAGCTTGCGTGGGGCAGACATGTATGGCTACACCTTC. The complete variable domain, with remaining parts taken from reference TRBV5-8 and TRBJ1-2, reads EAGVTQSPTHLIKTRGQQATLRCSPISGHTSVYWYQQALGLGLQFLLWYDEGEERNRGNFPPRFSGRQFPNYSSELNVNALELEDSALYLCASSLRGADMYGYTFGSGTRLTVV.

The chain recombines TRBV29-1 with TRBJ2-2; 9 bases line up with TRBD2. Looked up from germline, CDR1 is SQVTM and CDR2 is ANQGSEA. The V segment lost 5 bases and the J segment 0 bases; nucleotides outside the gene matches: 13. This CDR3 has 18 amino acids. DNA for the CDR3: TGCAGCGTTCCCTTATTAAGCCTAGCGGGGACGAACACCGGGGAGCTGTTTTTT. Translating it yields CSVPLLSLAGTNTGELFF.

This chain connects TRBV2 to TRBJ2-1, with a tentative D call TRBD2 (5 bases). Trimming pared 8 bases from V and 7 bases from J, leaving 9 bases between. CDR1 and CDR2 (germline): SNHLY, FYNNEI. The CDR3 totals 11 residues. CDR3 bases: TGTGCCAGCTATGGCGGGAATGAGCAGTTCTTC. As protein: CASYGGNEQFF.

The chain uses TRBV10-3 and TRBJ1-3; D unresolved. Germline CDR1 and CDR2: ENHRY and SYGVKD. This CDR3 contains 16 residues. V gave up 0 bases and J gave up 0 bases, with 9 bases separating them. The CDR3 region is CAISESARDSGNTIYF. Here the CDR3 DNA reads TGTGCCATCAGTGAGTCGGCGCGGGACTCTGGAAACACCATATATTTT.

As DNA, the CDR3 is TGTGCCAGCAGCCAAGATACACCGAACACTGAAGCTTTCTTT. Encoded protein: CASSQDTPNTEAFF. This chain connects TRBV3-1 (or the pseudogene TRBV3-2) to TRBJ1-1; no clear D. With 0 bases removed from V and 1 base from J, the gap between germline ends came to 6 bases. Germline V gives CDR1 LGHDT, CDR2 YNNKEL (reference sequence). The CDR3 totals 14 residues.

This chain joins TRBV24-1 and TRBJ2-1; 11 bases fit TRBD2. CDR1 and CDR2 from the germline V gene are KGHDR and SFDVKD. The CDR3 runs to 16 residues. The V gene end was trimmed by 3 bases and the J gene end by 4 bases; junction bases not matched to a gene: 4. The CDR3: CATSDALAGEYNEQFF. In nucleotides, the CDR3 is TGTGCCACCAGTGATGCACTAGCGGGAGAATACAATGAGCAGTTCTTC.

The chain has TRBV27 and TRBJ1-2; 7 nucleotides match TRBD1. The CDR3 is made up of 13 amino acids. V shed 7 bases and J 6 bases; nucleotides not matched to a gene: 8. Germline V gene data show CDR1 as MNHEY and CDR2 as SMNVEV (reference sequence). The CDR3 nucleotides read TGTGCCAGCACCTCGAGGGGGACAGATGGCTACACCTTC. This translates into CASTSRGTDGYTF.

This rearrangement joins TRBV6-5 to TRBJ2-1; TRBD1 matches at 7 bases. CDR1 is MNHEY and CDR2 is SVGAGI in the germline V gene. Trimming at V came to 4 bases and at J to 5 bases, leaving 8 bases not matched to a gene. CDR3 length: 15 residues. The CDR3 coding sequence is TGTGCCAGCAGTTTCGACAGGGCCACTGACAATGAGCAGTTCTTC. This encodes CASSFDRATDNEQFF.

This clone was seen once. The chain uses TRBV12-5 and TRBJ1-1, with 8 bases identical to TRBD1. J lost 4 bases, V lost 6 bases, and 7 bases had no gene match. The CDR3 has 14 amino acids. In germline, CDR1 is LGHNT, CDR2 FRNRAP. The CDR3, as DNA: TGTGCTAGTGGGCCGACAGGGGACGGCACTGAAGCTTTCTTT. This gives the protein CASGPTGDGTEAFF. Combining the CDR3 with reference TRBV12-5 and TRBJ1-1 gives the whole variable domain DARVTQTPRHKVTEMGQEVTMRCQPILGHNTVFWYRQTMMQGLELLAYFRNRAPLDDSGMPKDRFSAEMPDATLATLKIQPSEPRDSAVYFCASGPTGDGTEAFFGQGTRLTVV.

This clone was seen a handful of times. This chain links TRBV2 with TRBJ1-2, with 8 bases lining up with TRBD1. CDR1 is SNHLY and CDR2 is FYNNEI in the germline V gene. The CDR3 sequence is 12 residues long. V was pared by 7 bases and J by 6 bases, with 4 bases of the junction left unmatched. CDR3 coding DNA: TGTGCCAGCATTCGGACAGGGAATGGCTACACCTTC. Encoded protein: CASIRTGNGYTF.

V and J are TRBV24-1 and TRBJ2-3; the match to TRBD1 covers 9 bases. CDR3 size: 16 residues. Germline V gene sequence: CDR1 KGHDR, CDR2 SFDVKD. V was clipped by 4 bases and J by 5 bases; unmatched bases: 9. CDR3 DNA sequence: TGTGCCACCAGTGACCCCTCACAGGGGGCAAAAGATACGCAGTATTTT. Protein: CATSDPSQGAKDTQYF.

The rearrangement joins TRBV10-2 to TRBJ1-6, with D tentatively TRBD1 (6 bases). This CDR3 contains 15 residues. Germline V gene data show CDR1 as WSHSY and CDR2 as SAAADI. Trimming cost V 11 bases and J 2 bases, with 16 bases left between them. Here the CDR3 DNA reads TGCGCCGTCAGGGGTCCAGACACCTATAATTCACCCCTCCACTTT. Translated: CAVRGPDTYNSPLHF.

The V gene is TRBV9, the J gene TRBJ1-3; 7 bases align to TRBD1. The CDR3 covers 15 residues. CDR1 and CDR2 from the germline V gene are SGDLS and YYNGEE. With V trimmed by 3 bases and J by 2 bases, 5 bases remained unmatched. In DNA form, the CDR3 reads TGTGCCAGCAGCGAGCGAACAGGGGCTGGAAACACCATATATTTT. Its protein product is CASSERTGAGNTIYF.

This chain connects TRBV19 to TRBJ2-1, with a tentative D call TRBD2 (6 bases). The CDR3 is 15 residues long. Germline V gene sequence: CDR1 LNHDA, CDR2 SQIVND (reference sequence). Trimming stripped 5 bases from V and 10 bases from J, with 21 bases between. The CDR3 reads CASSPSGSGPWEQFF. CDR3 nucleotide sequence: TGTGCCAGTAGTCCTTCCGGTAGCGGTCCTTGGGAGCAGTTCTTC.